The text below deals with one T cell receptor beta chain. The data are from a study of T cell changes during pregnancy in multiple sclerosis. Data came from immunoSEQ multiplex PCR; TCRdb stores just in-frame clones and leaves some out. The data show 40,000 to 50,000 clones, with 85% to 90% seen just once and approximately 1.2% held by the top ten. The germline gives CDR1 LGHNA, CDR2 YNFKEQ. The CDR3 is 17 residues long. V lost 1 base to trimming and J lost 0 bases, with 14 bases between them. The specimen was CD4+ T cells from peripheral blood mononuclear cells, collected in the first trimester of pregnancy. This TCR came from a female donor with multiple sclerosis, enrolled in a pregnancy study. The rearrangement uses TRBV4-2 and TRBJ2-3, with D perhaps matching TRBD2 (5 bases). CDR3 sequence reads: CASSQARAVTSTDTQYF. CDR3 DNA: TGTGCCAGCAGCCAAGCTAGAGCGGTTACTAGCACAGATACGCAGTATTTT.